This paragraph covers one T cell receptor beta chain sequence. Its antigen is not known. TCRdb analysed the RT-PCR reads with MiXCR anew, one entry per CDR3 protein. The sample records about 480,000 distinct CDR3 sequences, 10% to 11% being singletons. Unmatched junction bases numbered 7, after V lost 6 bases and J lost 7 bases. Germline V CDR1 and CDR2: LGHDT, YNNKEL (reference sequence). CDR3 length: 15 amino acids. This sample stems from a study of response to subunit inactivated influenza vaccine. The study, taken as a whole, reports: Authors suggested that a seasonal influenza vaccination recruits few new T cells each time.

The V call is TRBV3-1, the J call TRBJ2-2, with 11 bases lining up with TRBD1. The material sequenced was PBMCs from blood, taken 40 to 50 days after vaccination. The receptor was isolated from a man between 50 and 59 years old who received an inactivated influenza vaccine. The CDR3 DNA reads as TGTGCCAGCAGTCCCGGACAGGGGGCGATCGGGGAGCTGTTTTTT. Translating gives CASSPGQGAIGELFF.